This TCR beta chain stems from a study of blood T cells in healthy people across ages. A second PCR of 7 to 11 cycles used a sample-barcoded 5' primer and a J-beta primer mix. TCRdb reprocessed the 5' RACE reads with MiXCR, giving one entry per CDR3 protein. The table includes roughly 930,000 distinct CDR3 sequences, around 48% detected once. Points from the study as a whole: Both higher diversity and more naive CD4+ cells marked long-lived donors when set against aged donors. Older age coincided with a roughly linear decline in TCR beta diversity per million T cells.

This clonotype was detected a few times. Antigen specificity is unknown. Trimming left V 4 bases short and J 5 bases short, with 7 bases between. There are 12 residues in the CDR3. The germline V gene encodes CDR1 SGHRS and CDR2 YFSETQ. Healthy Caucasians from Russia aged about 6 to 100 served as donors. This sequence originates from a man aged 30-40 years in good health. The V gene is TRBV5-1, the J gene TRBJ2-1, with D hard to call. Sequencing was carried out using blood. The CDR3 DNA sequence: TGCGCCAGCAGCCCGGATCACAATGAGCAGTTCTTC. It specifies CASSPDHNEQFF.